The present entry profiles one TCR beta chain with its context. This clonotype was picked up many times. Its antigen remains undetermined. No base-level quality is on record; no much larger clone is a single base apart. These data are taken from a study of molecular identifiers for immune sequencing clone quantification (dated by TCRdb to the late 2010s). For the wider study: For a replicate experiment, RNA from roughly 20,000 or 100,000 naive CD8 T cells was divided into five aliquots, and four of the five aliquots were sequenced. CD8 T cells were used in a methods study to benchmark molecular-identifier clustering-based TCR repertoire sequencing (MIDCIRS) and TCR RNA copy counting.

Libraries of naive CD8 T cells were generated from about 19,000 to 1,100,000 sorted cells, with 10%, 30% or 50% of the purified RNA used. Naive CD8 T cells were FACS-sorted as CD8+CD4-CCR7+CD45RA+ on a BD FACSAria II into RLT Plus buffer. Roughly ten TCR copies' worth of Jurkat RNA were spiked into roughly 19,000-1,000,000 naive CD8 T cell samples to test detection sensitivity. CD8 T cells were enriched with RosetteSep CD8+ T Cell Enrichment Cocktail and Ficoll-Paque, followed by ACK red cell lysis. What the authors observed across the whole study: Spiked-in Jurkat TCR RNA equal to a single cell's worth was reported to be detectable even within one million naive CD8 T cells. The naive libraries included spiked-in Jurkat TCR RNA (roughly ten copies' worth), and this Jurkat TCR RNA is not part of the donor repertoire. Roughly 3 recovered TCR RNA copies per cell were obtained by modeling, versus around 10 by digital PCR, implying a capture efficiency of about 30%. When barcode sub-clustering was omitted, TCR diversity was inflated by chimeric consensus sequences, with chimeras reaching as high as 47%. In CMV-specific effector cells, clones with more than 20 RNA copies accounted for over 97% of molecules, whereas in naive cells such clones accounted for under 1%. Highly expanded clone sizes could be underestimated because identical TCR molecules may share a barcode.

Taken from the germline V gene, the CDR1 and CDR2 loops are SNHLY and FYNNEI. V loses 8 bases, J loses 0 bases, and the germline ends lie 19 bases apart. Taken from cysteine to phenylalanine, the CDR3 has 16 residues. Here the CDR3 DNA is all that survives: 48 bases in frame from base 1. The method was PCR. TCRdb names NextSeq 500 as the instrument used. Bulk TCR libraries were made following a previously described method, with the TCR primers given in Table S5. The Qiagen AllPrep DNA/RNA kit was used to purify total RNA. Before analysis, reads from multiple sequencing runs of one library were combined. On the authors' methods: Reads were retained only if the reads had an exact TCR constant sequence, and the retained reads were trimmed to 150 nt and grouped according to their 12-nt molecular barcodes. Reads inside each barcode group were sub-clustered using a 15% Levenshtein threshold, and a quality-weighted consensus sequence was constructed for each RNA molecule. Non-functional sequences were excluded, and lower-count sequences lying one edit away from another sequence were also excluded. On the basis of fitting two negative binomial distributions, barcode sub-clusters with fewer than 20% of the maximum read count were discarded. TCRdb itself trimmed the public reads at Q25 with fastp, ran MiXCR and retained productive beta chains. Every entry covers one CDR3 protein and lists the most common genes and DNA from its rows. What appears here as the V and J calls and clone size reflects TCRdb's work, not the paper's. The table for this sample lists around 460,000 distinct CDR3 sequences; around 23% of them were counted only once. The top ten hold around 0.78% of the sample.

The receptor comes from a human donor in good health. Some libraries in this study had Jurkat cell RNA spiked in. The chain was built from TRBV2 and TRBJ2-5; no D gene is confidently identified. Sequencing was performed on naive CD8+ T cells from blood, with Jurkat cell RNA spiked in. Per the publication, the cell subset or site label means: FACS-sorted CD8+CD4-CCR7+CD45RA+ naive T cells. The DNA sequence is given as TGTGCCAGCCATCCCCAGCTTCTACCCAACCAAGAGACCCAGTACTTC. This is translated as CASHPQLLPNQETQYF.